This TCR beta chain was documented in a study of T cell changes during pregnancy in multiple sclerosis. This CDR3 is built from 15 residues. Germline-derived CDR1 and CDR2 are SEHNR and FQNEAQ (reference sequence). The junction had 7 bases not matched to a gene; V was cut back by 5 bases and J by 6 bases. Libraries were prepared by immunoSEQ multiplex PCR; TCRdb keeps only in-frame clonotypes and omits some of them. Of around 40,000 clones in the sample, just over 90% are singletons; the top ten hold roughly 0.5%. The source material was CD4+ T cells from peripheral blood mononuclear cells, sampled in the first trimester of pregnancy. This chain joins TRBV7-9 and TRBJ1-5; 10 bases match TRBD1. The sequence was obtained from a female donor in good health, enrolled as a control in a pregnancy study. Written as DNA, the CDR3 is TGTGCCAGCAGCCCCGACAGGGGGCAGTTTCAGCCCCAGCATTTT. As protein: CASSPDRGQFQPQHF.